This T cell receptor (beta chain) was sequenced during a study of cytomegalovirus exposure and HLA in healthy donors. Study overall: The Caucasian-associated ancestry cluster held 65% to 90% of 398 genotyped donors.

The CDR3 runs 15 residues. The V gene's germline CDR1 is SGHTA and CDR2 FQGTGA. V was shortened by 4 bases and J by 10 bases, with 17 bases between the two germline ends. As regards this clone: Its matching antigen is unknown.

60 Vbeta and 13 Jbeta primers were used in PCR. The table came from immunoSEQ multiplex PCR; TCRdb's copy has only in-frame clones and leaves some out. The table includes 210,000 or so clones, roughly 73% detected once. Study-wide points: In a later analysis, the majority of CMV-associated beta chains seemingly showed HLA restriction. Relative to equally common others, HLA-associated TCR beta chains showed greater clonal expansion in a later analysis. A later analysis appeared to link common viral pathogens to several of the most significant clusters.

The clonotype was recovered from a woman aged 30 to 39 in good health and CMV-seropositive. The sample was PBMCs. V is TRBV7-3 and J is TRBJ1-6; maybe TRBD1 (6 bases). CDR3 sequence (DNA): TGTGCCAGCAGCTCCCTGGGGGCAGGGGACTCACCCCTCCACTTT. It yields the protein CASSSLGAGDSPLHF.